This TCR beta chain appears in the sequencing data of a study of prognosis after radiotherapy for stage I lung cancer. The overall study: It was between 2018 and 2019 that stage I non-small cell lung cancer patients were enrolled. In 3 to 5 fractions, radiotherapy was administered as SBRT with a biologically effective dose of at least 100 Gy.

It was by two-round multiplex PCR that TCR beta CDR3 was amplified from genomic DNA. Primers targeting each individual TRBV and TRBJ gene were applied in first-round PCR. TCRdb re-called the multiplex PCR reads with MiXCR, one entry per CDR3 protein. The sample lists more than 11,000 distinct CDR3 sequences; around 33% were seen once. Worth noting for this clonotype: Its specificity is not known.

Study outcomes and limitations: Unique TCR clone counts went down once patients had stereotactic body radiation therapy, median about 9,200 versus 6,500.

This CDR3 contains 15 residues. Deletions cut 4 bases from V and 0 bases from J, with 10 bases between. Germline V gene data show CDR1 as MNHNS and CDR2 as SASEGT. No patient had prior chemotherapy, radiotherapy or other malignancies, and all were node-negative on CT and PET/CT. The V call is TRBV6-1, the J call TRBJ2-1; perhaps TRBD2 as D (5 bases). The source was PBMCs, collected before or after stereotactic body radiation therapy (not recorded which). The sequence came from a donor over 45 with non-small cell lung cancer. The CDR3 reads CASSGGLFSYNEQFF. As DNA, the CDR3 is TGTGCCAGCAGTGGCGGACTGTTCTCCTACAATGAGCAGTTCTTC.